Each of the 10 T cell receptor beta chains below was sequenced from the same sample in a study of identical twins. One entry per CDR3 protein, called by TCRdb with MiXCR from the 5' RACE reads. The table lists roughly 570,000 distinct CDR3 sequences, approximately 9.6% of them singletons. Another study also made use of these data, one on yellow fever vaccine responses in identical twins.

The sample was PBMCs. The receptor set was obtained from a woman between 18 and 30 years old in good health.

This clonotype was picked up a small number of times. This chain uses TRBV5-6 with TRBJ2-3, with D perhaps given as TRBD1 or TRBD2 (5 bases each). CDR3 length: 13 amino acids. In germline, CDR1 is SGHDT, CDR2 YYEEEE. Trimming removed 4 bases from V and 7 bases from J, with 13 bases in between. CDR3 in DNA: TGTGCCAGCAGCAGGGACGGGCGGTATACGCAGTATTTT. Residues: CASSRDGRYTQYF.

CDR3 nucleotides: TGTGCCAGCAGCTTTACAACAGGGGCAGATACGCAGTATTTT. Residues: CASSFTTGADTQYF. The chain links TRBV11-2 to TRBJ2-3; TRBD1 matches 7 bases. Germline CDR1 reads SGHAT; CDR2 reads FQNNGV. V lost 3 bases to trimming and J lost 4 bases; unmatched junction nucleotides: 4. CDR3 length: 14 residues.

To note about this clonotype: A much larger clone differs by one base, so this may be a read error. This chain connects TRBV15 to TRBJ1-1; D uncertain. The CDR3 covers 14 residues. CDR1 is LNHNV and CDR2 is YYDKDF in the germline V gene (reference sequence). This chain's CDR3 is CASSRDIRITEAFF. The DNA for the CDR3 is TGTGCCTCCAGCAGAGATATCAGGATCACTGAAGCTTTCTTT.

This clonotype was counted between two and nine times. The chain joins TRBV14 to TRBJ2-3; TRBD2 agrees at 9 bases. Germline V gene data show CDR1 as SGHDN and CDR2 as FVKESK. The CDR3 is 17 residues long. With 1 base clipped from V and 2 bases from J, the junction kept 7 bases outside the gene matches. The CDR3 bases are TGTGCCAGCAGCCAAGGGTTGACTAGCGGATTCACAGATACGCAGTATTTT. Translated: CASSQGLTSGFTDTQYF. The full variable domain, with the rest looked up from reference TRBV14 and TRBJ2-3, is EAGVTQFPSHSVIEKGQTVTLRCDPISGHDNLYWYRRVMGKEIKFLLHFVKESKQDESGMPNNRFLAERTGGTYSTLKVQPAELEDSGVYFCASSQGLTSGFTDTQYFGPGTRLTVL.

CDR3 loop: CASSYRRGLGANVLTF. The CDR3 coding sequence is TGTGCCAGCAGTTACCGCAGGGGGCTTGGGGCCAACGTCCTGACTTTC. The V and J genes are TRBV6-5 and TRBJ2-6; 8 nucleotides align to TRBD1. V shed 2 bases and J 3 bases; nucleotides not matched to a gene: 3. CDR3 length: 16 amino acids. Germline V gene sequence: CDR1 MNHEY, CDR2 SVGAGI.

The rearrangement links TRBV5-6 to TRBJ2-7; the match to TRBD2 covers 11 bases. V lost 4 bases to trimming and J lost 5 bases; unmatched junction nucleotides: 8. The CDR3 totals 15 residues. Germline V gene lookup returns CDR1 SGHDT and CDR2 YYEEEE. Here the CDR3 reads CASSVIAGGPHEQYF. The CDR3 nucleotides are TGTGCCAGCAGCGTCATAGCGGGGGGGCCTCACGAGCAGTACTTC.

The V gene is TRBV3-1, the J gene TRBJ2-7; 8 positions agree with TRBD2. The trim removed 1 base at V and 7 bases at J, leaving 9 bases unmatched. The CDR3 is 15 amino acids. Germline V gives CDR1 LGHDT, CDR2 YNNKEL (reference sequence). The CDR3 nucleotides read TGTGCCAGCAGCCAAGGCGCGGTGGTAGCGGGAGAGCAGTACTTC. Translating it yields CASSQGAVVAGEQYF.

This clonotype was found a few times. The chain employs TRBV6-2 or TRBV6-3 and TRBJ2-7, with TRBD1 identical over 11 bases. V dropped 6 bases and J dropped 6; count of bases not matched to a gene: 7. Germline CDR1 reads MNHEY; CDR2 reads SVGEGT. This CDR3 contains 14 residues. This CDR3 reads CASSLPGQGGEQYF. The CDR3 region has the DNA TGTGCCAGCAGCCTGCCGGGACAGGGGGGCGAGCAGTACTTC.

This clonotype was recorded a few times. CDR3 DNA: TGTGCCAGCAGAGGGGTAAACACTGAAGCTTTCTTT. It encodes CASRGVNTEAFF. V usage is TRBV6-4 and J usage is TRBJ1-1; D is possibly TRBD1 (5 bases). V was clipped by 6 bases and J by 2 bases, with 7 bases between them. CDR3 length: 12 residues. Germline values: CDR1 MRHNA, CDR2 SNTAGT.

This clonotype was picked up many times. The chain employs TRBV5-1 and TRBJ1-4, with D tentatively TRBD1 (5 bases). The V gene lost 4 bases and the J gene lost 11 bases, with 21 bases spanning the gap. Per germline, CDR1 SGHRS and CDR2 YFSETQ. The CDR3 spans 15 residues. CDR3 region: CASSEAGTPEGKLFF. Here the CDR3 DNA reads TGCGCCAGCAGCGAGGCCGGGACCCCAGAAGGGAAACTGTTTTTT.